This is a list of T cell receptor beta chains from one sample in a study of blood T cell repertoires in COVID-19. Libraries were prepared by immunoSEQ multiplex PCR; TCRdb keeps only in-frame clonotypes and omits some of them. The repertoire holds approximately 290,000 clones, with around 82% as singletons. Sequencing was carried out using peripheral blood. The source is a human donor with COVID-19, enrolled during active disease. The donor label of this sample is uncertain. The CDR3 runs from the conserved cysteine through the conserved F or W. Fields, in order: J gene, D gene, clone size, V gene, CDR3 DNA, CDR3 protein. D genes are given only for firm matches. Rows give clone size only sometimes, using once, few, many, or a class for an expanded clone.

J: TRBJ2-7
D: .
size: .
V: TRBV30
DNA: TGTGCCTGGAGTGGGAGGAGCCCGATCTACGAGCAGTACTTC
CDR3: CAWSGRSPIYEQYF

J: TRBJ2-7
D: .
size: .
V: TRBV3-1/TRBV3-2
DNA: TGTGCCAGCAGCCAAGTGCCCGGTACCGAGCAGTACTTC
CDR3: CASSQVPGTEQYF

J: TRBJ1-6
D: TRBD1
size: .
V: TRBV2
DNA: TGTGCCAGCAGGGCCGGGACAGGGGTCTCACCCCTCCACTTT
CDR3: CASRAGTGVSPLHF

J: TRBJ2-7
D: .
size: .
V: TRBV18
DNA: TGTGCCAGCTCACCGAACAGTCCCTACGAGCAGTACTTC
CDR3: CASSPNSPYEQYF

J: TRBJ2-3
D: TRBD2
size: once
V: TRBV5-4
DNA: TGTGCCAGCAGCTTAGGACTAGCGGGAGGAAGCACAGATACGCAGTATTTT
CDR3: CASSLGLAGGSTDTQYF

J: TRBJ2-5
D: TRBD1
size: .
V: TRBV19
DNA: TGTGCCACCGCCGGGACAGTCCAAGAGACCCAGTACTTC
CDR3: CATAGTVQETQYF

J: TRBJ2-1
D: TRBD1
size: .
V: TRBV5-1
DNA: TGCGCCAGCAGCTGGGACAGCTACAATGAGCAGTTCTTC
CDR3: CASSWDSYNEQFF

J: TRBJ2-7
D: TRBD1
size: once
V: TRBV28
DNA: TGTGCCAGCAGCACAACAGGGGCGAGCTCCTACGAGCAGTACTTC
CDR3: CASSTTGASSYEQYF

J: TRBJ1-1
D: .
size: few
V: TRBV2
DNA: TGTGCCAGCAGCACAGGGCTATCGGGAATTGAAGCTTTCTTT
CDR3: CASSTGLSGIEAFF

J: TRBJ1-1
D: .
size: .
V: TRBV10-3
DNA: TGTGCCATCAGTGAGGCGTATCTGAACACTGAAGCTTTCTTT
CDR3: CAISEAYLNTEAFF

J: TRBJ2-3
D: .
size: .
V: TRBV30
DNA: TGTGCCTGGAGTGACGGCGGGACAGCAAATACGCAGTATTTT
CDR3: CAWSDGGTANTQYF

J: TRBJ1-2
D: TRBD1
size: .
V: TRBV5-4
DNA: TGTGCCAGCAGTCCTCCCGGGACAGGGCTCGGCTACACCTTC
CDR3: CASSPPGTGLGYTF

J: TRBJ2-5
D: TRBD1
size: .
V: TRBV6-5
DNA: TGTGCCAGCAGGGACAGGGGGGTCGTAGAGACCCAGTACTTC
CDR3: CASRDRGVVETQYF

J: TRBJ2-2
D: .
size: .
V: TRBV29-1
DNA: TGCAGCGTTGGGGCCTTAGGGGCCGGGGAGCTGTTTTTT
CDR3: CSVGALGAGELFF

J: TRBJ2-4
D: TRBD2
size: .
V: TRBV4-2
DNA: TGTGCCAGCAGCCCGCTCGACGCCGGGACTAGCGGGAGAGACATTCAGTACTTC
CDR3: CASSPLDAGTSGRDIQYF

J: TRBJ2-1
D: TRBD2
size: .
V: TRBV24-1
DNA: TGTGCCACCAGTGTGGGGGTAGCGGGAGGGTACAATGAGCAGTTCTTC
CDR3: CATSVGVAGGYNEQFF

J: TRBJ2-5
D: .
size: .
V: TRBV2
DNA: TGTGCCAGCAGCCCACGGCCGCGGGAGACCCAGTACTTC
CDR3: CASSPRPRETQYF

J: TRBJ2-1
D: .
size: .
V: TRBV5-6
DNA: TGTGCCAGCAGCTTGGGTGGACTACAGAATGAGCAGTTCTTC
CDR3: CASSLGGLQNEQFF

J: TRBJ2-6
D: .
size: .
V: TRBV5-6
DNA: TGTGCCAGCAGCCGACCCCGACAGCGAGGTGGGGCCAACGTCCTGACTTTC
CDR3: CASSRPRQRGGANVLTF